These T cell receptor beta chains were read from a single sample in a study of monozygotic twins with inflammatory bowel disease. Reanalyzing the 5' RACE reads, TCRdb keeps one entry per CDR3 protein, without DNA. Its clone listing holds 150,000 to 200,000 distinct CDR3 sequences. The sample comprised blood. Receptor source: a human donor with ulcerative colitis or Crohn's disease, or a healthy co-twin of an affected twin (not recorded which). The CDR3 runs from the conserved cysteine through the conserved F or W.

CDR3 protein	V gene	J gene
CASSSVSTSYNEQFF	TRBV27	TRBJ2-1
CASTGATGGNYEQYF	TRBV5-4	TRBJ2-7
CASSLETSPEGTDTQYF	TRBV5-1	TRBJ2-3
CASSPDTPDTQYF	TRBV11-2	TRBJ2-3
CASSLALAGYNEQFF	TRBV5-1	TRBJ2-1
CATSTTGVERYF	TRBV24-1	TRBJ2-7
CASSQDFGQGEETQYF	TRBV3-1	TRBJ2-5
CASTFRQDGANVLTF	TRBV9	TRBJ2-6
CAWSTPWEGETQYF	TRBV30	TRBJ2-5
CASSPDRVFGATDTQYF	TRBV12-3/TRBV12-4	TRBJ2-3
CASSQRTGSSYNSPLHF	TRBV3-1	TRBJ1-6
CASSFRTEHTEAFF	TRBV5-1	TRBJ1-1
CSVQGAYEQYF	TRBV29-1	TRBJ2-7
CASSARTYGYTF	TRBV6-1	TRBJ1-2
CASSLEGGVQFF	TRBV7-3	TRBJ2-1
CASSLVAGWQNMQYF	TRBV7-6	TRBJ2-4
CASSFELAGGGTYEQYF	TRBV28	TRBJ2-7
CSAGLPRLAGDLSDTQYF	TRBV20-1	TRBJ2-3
CASRQSAGPYEQYF	TRBV6-2/TRBV6-3	TRBJ2-7
CASSYRGNNEKLFF	TRBV6-5	TRBJ1-4
CASSYRQGRQETQYF	TRBV6-5	TRBJ2-5
CSVRQGSNQPQHF	TRBV20-1	TRBJ1-5
CASSPQGRAGELFF	TRBV7-2	TRBJ2-2
CASSRGQMNTEAFF	TRBV13	TRBJ1-1